This T cell receptor beta chain stems from a study of shared clonotypes between healthy human individuals. Study in general: Each donor's CD4 naive and CD4 memory cells filled three plates apiece, CD8 naive two, and CD8 memory one. Broader study findings: The generation probabilities recorded for non-shared clonotypes fell below those of clonotypes shared by all four donors. Richness estimates generally favored naive over memory subsets.

The V gene's germline CDR1 is SGHKS and CDR2 YYEKEE (reference sequence). After removal of 0 bases from V and 8 bases from J, the junction contained 8 bases not matched to a gene. The length of the CDR3 is 15 residues. Memory CD4+ cells were the fraction left after CD45RA+ naive selection. The data were produced by immunoSEQ multiplex PCR, yet TCRdb's version contains in-frame clones alone and is incomplete. The table lists around 1,100,000 clones, approximately 80% of them singletons. Note on this clone: What it binds is not known.

Sequencing used memory CD4+ T cells from PBMCs. Subset of the sample: CD45RA-negative fraction. This sequence joins TRBV5-5 and TRBJ1-2; 9 bases align to TRBD1. The receptor's source is a man aged 18 to 29 in good health. Some clones in this sample may be carry-over from other donors' samples. Here the CDR3 DNA reads TGTGCCAGCAGCTTGGTGGACAGGGGATCTCAGGGCTACACCTTC. It yields the protein CASSLVDRGSQGYTF.